This T cell receptor (beta chain) was recovered during a study of regulatory T cells in long-lasting Graves disease (dated by TCRdb to about 2021). Some background on the complete study: Persistent Graves' disease was defined as persistently positive TSH receptor autoantibodies together with antithyroid drug treatment for over 5 years. Peripheral blood TCR sequencing and RNA sequencing compared persistent Graves' disease patients with newly diagnosed Graves' disease patients. A total of around 35 samples were covered by TCR sequencing, comprising approximately 13 persistent and around 20 newly diagnosed Graves' disease patients. The study took place in China and was registered as a clinical trial. Antithyroid drugs had been taken for approximately 10 years on average by persistent Graves' disease patients in the clinical cohort. Results and caveats for the whole study, not just this receptor: As a limitation, the authors acknowledged that the small sample size may reduce accuracy. Only peripheral blood was studied, because thyroid tissue, the primary lesion, was inaccessible. Sequencing and analysis were restricted to the TCR beta chain. Compared with newly diagnosed patients, patients with persistent Graves' disease had lower TCR Shannon entropy and fewer highly expanded clones, which suggests clonal expansion. A larger number of public clonotypes was shared among persistent patients (under 3,000) than among newly diagnosed patients (about 990). Persistent disease showed preferential use of TRBV28, TRBJ1-2 and TRBJ2-5, whereas newly diagnosed disease favored TRBV20-1 and TRBJ2-1.

This clonotype was found many times. Its antigen remains unidentified. No base-level quality is on record; no much larger clone is a single base apart. The library came from multiplex PCR. TCRdb names Illumina HiSeq 4000 as the instrument used. iRepertoire HTBI primers and Arm-PCR amplification of CDR3 regions were used to construct TCR beta libraries. Gel purification was performed on PCR products prior to sequencing. In the source study's methods: Gene usage analysis of CDR3 amino acid clonotypes relied on the 60 to 65 TRBV and 13 to 15 TRBJ segments identified across samples. COPE and FqMerger were used to merge filtered high-quality paired reads into contigs. BLAST was used to align contigs to IMGT TRBV, TRBD and TRBJ reference genes, and CDR3 was defined according to IMGT. Clonotypes above 0.1% frequency were classified as highly expanded clones. Repertoire diversity was measured by Shannon entropy, and V-J evenness by the Gini coefficient. A clonotype was considered public if more than one individual shared it. In TCRdb, the public reads were trimmed at Q25 with fastp and aligned with MiXCR, with productive beta chains retained. Duplicate CDR3 protein sequences are folded into a single record with the most common DNA and genes. The authors' filters were not applied to this entry. The sample includes about 660,000 distinct CDR3 sequences, with 25% to 30% observed a single time. The ten largest clonotypes hold roughly 40% of the sample.

The intended sense of this specimen's time point label: persistent/refractory GD, antithyroid drugs over 5 years with positive TRAb. For both TCR sequencing and RNA sequencing, RNA was extracted from PBMCs using TRIzol. The diagnosis of Graves' disease followed American Thyroid Association guidelines. Recruitment of patients was carried out at an endocrinology department in Xi'an, China. From each patient, 7.5 to 9.5 milliliters of peripheral blood was collected into an EDTA anticoagulant tube. Ficoll Paque Plus density gradient separation was used to isolate PBMCs, and no further T cell sorting was done. RNA quality was checked with an Agilent 2100 Bioanalyzer and agarose gel, and concentration with a NanoDrop 2000. From the germline V gene, CDR1 is MDHEN and CDR2 is SYDVKM. V is cut back by 4 bases and J by 3 bases, with 5 bases in the junction unmatched. Taken from cysteine to phenylalanine, the CDR3 has 15 residues. Only the CDR3 DNA is retained, 45 bases long and in frame from the first base.

Material: peripheral blood mononuclear cells (PBMCs), obtained when the disease was refractory, from a patient treated with antithyroid drugs. The receptor's source is a female donor with Graves disease. The rearrangement combines TRBV28 with TRBJ1-4; 7 middle bases align to TRBD1. The CDR3 in this case is CASSSAGTANEKLFF. Read as DNA, the sequence is TGTGCCAGCAGTTCCGCCGGGACAGCTAATGAAAAACTGTTTTTT.